This T cell receptor beta chain appears in the sequencing data of a study of blood T cell repertoires in COVID-19. Profiled with immunoSEQ multiplex PCR; TCRdb holds only in-frame clones, not every one. This sample yields 50,000 or so clones, of which more than 75% are seen a single time; 12% to 15% belongs to the top ten. Only one count was recorded for this clone. The CDR3 has 14 residues. V was clipped by 5 bases and J by 7 bases, with 14 bases between them. Germline CDR1 SGHTA, CDR2 FQGNSA. The rearrangement joins TRBV7-2 to TRBJ2-2, with D maybe TRBD1 (5 bases). This receptor was obtained from a man between 65 and 80 years old with acute or convalescent COVID-19. Material for sequencing was peripheral blood. The DNA of the CDR3 is TGTGCCAGCAGCCCCGGGTCCCAGGGCGGGGAGCTGTTTTTT. This encodes CASSPGSQGGELFF.